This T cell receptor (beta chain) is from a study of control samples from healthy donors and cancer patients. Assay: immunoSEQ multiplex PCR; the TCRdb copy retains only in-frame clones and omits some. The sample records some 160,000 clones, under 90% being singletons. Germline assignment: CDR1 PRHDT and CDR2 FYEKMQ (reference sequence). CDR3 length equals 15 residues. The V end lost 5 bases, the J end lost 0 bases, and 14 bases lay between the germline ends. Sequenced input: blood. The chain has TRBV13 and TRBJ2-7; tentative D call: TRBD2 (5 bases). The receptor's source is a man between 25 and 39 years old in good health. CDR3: CASSRRTRASYEQYF. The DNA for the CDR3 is TGTGCCAGCAGCCGTCGGACTCGTGCCTCCTACGAGCAGTACTTC.